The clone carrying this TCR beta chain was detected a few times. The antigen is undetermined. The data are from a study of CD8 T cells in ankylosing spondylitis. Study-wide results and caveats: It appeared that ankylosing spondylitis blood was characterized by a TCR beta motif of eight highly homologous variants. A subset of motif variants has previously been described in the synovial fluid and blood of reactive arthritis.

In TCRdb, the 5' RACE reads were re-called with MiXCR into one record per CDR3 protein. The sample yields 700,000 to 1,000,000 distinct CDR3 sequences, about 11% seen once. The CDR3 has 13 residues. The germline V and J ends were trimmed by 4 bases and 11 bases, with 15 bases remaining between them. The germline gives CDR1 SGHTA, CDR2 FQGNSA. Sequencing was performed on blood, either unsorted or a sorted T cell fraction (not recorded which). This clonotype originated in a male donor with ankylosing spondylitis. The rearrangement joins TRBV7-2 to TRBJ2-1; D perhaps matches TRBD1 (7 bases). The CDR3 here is CASSSRDRVKQFF. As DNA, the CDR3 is TGTGCCAGCAGCTCGCGGGACAGAGTGAAGCAGTTCTTC.